These T cell receptor beta chains were read from a single sample in a study of early T cells in non-severe SARS-CoV-2 infection. MiXCR, applied by TCRdb to the 5' RACE reads, yields one record per CDR3 protein. The sample carries about 48,000 distinct CDR3 sequences, 7% to 8% recorded once. The source material was whole blood. The source of these receptors is an adult who was a healthcare worker with PCR-confirmed SARS-CoV-2 infection or an uninfected control (not recorded which). Both conserved end residues are part of each CDR3. D genes are given only for firm matches. Clone size is given for some rows only: seen once, a few or many times, or a class if the clone is expanded.

J,size,D,length,V,CDR3,DNA
TRBJ2-5,-,-,14,TRBV2,CASSEMSVQETQYF,TGTGCCAGCAGTGAGATGTCAGTCCAAGAGACCCAGTACTTC
TRBJ1-4,many,-,14,TRBV20-1,CSARTTATNEKLFF,TGCAGTGCTAGAACCACTGCAACTAATGAAAAACTGTTTTTT
TRBJ2-5,-,-,15,TRBV3-1,CASSQRFRGQETQYF,TGTGCCAGCAGCCAACGATTCAGGGGCCAAGAGACCCAGTACTTC
TRBJ2-3,-,-,13,TRBV28,CASSLEVADTQYF,TGTGCCAGCAGTTTGGAAGTCGCAGATACGCAGTATTTT
TRBJ1-4,few,-,18,TRBV4-3,CASSQVRPSRTVHEKLFF,TGCGCCAGCAGCCAAGTCCGACCTTCAAGGACGGTCCATGAAAAACTGTTTTTT
TRBJ2-7,many,-,13,TRBV20-1,CSARDPLPYEQYF,TGCAGTGCTAGAGATCCGTTACCTTACGAGCAGTACTTC
TRBJ1-2,few,-,17,TRBV5-1,CASSSNRDLTLNYGYTF,TGCGCCAGCAGCTCTAACCGGGACTTAACCCTCAACTATGGCTACACCTTC
TRBJ2-2,once,TRBD1,14,TRBV7-9,CASSRDSNTGELFF,TGTGCCAGCAGCCGGGACAGCAACACCGGGGAGCTGTTTTTT
TRBJ1-1,many,-,15,TRBV7-9,CTSSLSGLMNTEAFF,TGTACCAGCAGCTTATCAGGGCTCATGAACACTGAAGCTTTCTTT
TRBJ1-2,-,-,14,TRBV7-2,CASSLAPGNYGYTF,TGTGCCAGCAGCTTAGCCCCAGGGAACTATGGCTACACCTTC